This TCR beta chain stems from a study of shared clonotypes between healthy human individuals. CDR3 length equals 16 residues. The J segment lost 5 bases and the V segment lost 3 bases, leaving 12 bases of the junction unmatched. The V gene's germline CDR1 is MGHDK and CDR2 SYGVNS. Assay: immunoSEQ multiplex PCR; the TCRdb copy retains only in-frame clones and omits some. The repertoire has fewer than 850,000 clones, around 72% of them found once; the top ten carry 1.5% to 2%. The sequenced material came from memory CD4+ T cells sorted from blood. As for subset: CD45RA-negative fraction. The TCR comes from a woman in her thirties in good health. The V and J genes are TRBV25-1 and TRBJ1-2, with 7 bases matching TRBD1. Here the CDR3 reads CASSDRQGRGWYGYTF. Here the CDR3 DNA reads TGTGCCAGCAGTGATCGACAGGGAAGAGGCTGGTATGGCTACACCTTC.